These 22 T cell receptor beta chains share one sample of origin, sequenced in a study of T cell changes during pregnancy in multiple sclerosis. The data were produced by immunoSEQ multiplex PCR, yet TCRdb's version contains in-frame clones alone and is incomplete. The repertoire holds approximately 70,000 clones, more than 90% seen once, with roughly 2% in the top ten. The specimen comprised peripheral blood, sampled in the second trimester of pregnancy. All receptors come from a female donor with multiple sclerosis, enrolled in a pregnancy study.

The V call is TRBV19, the J call TRBJ1-5; 7 positions match TRBD1. CDR1 and CDR2 from the germline V gene are LNHDA and SQIVND (reference sequence). V shed 9 bases, J shed 0 bases, and the junction held 5 bases outside the gene matches. The CDR3 is 14 amino acids. The CDR3 loop is CASGGTASNQPQHF. CDR3 bases: TGTGCCAGCGGTGGGACAGCTAGCAATCAGCCCCAGCATTTT.

The rearrangement links TRBV4-2 to TRBJ2-2, with 11 bases aligning to TRBD2. Per the germline V gene, CDR1 is LGHNA and CDR2 is YNFKEQ. The ends lost 2 bases at V and 4 bases at J; junction bases unmatched: 6. This CDR3 contains 17 residues. CDR3 sequence reads: CASSQLTSGAATGELFF. The CDR3 DNA is TGTGCCAGCAGCCAACTGACTAGCGGGGCAGCCACCGGGGAGCTGTTTTTT.

This chain uses TRBV25-1 with TRBJ2-1, with TRBD2 matching over 9 bases. V lost 1 base to trimming and J lost 7 bases; unmatched junction nucleotides: 8. The CDR3 has 16 residues. Germline V gives CDR1 MGHDK, CDR2 SYGVNS. Here the CDR3 reads CASSELGLAGKNEQFF. CDR3 nucleotides: TGTGCCAGCAGTGAATTAGGGCTAGCGGGAAAGAATGAGCAGTTCTTC.

This sequence joins TRBV7-3 and TRBJ2-1; TRBD2 matches 9 bases. CDR3 length: 15 amino acids. Per germline, CDR1 SGHTA and CDR2 FQGTGA. With 0 bases clipped from V and 3 bases from J, the junction kept 0 bases outside the gene matches. CDR3 nucleotide sequence: TGTGCCAGCAGCTTAACTAGCGGGGGCTACAATGAGCAGTTCTTC. Amino acids: CASSLTSGGYNEQFF.

This rearrangement joins TRBV29-1 to TRBJ2-3; TRBD2 aligns across 8 bases. CDR1 is SQVTM and CDR2 is ANQGSEA in the germline V gene. This CDR3 has 16 amino acids. V shed 6 bases, J shed 0 bases, and the junction held 11 bases outside the gene matches. CDR3 protein: CSVAGGDKTSTDTQYF. The CDR3, as DNA: TGCAGCGTCGCGGGAGGAGATAAGACGAGCACAGATACGCAGTATTTT.

The chain couples TRBV18 to TRBJ2-1, with 9 bases that match TRBD2. V lost 3 bases, J lost 0 bases, and 6 bases stayed unmatched. Germline lookup yields CDR1 KGHSH and CDR2 LQKENI. The CDR3 is made up of 17 amino acids. The CDR3 DNA reads TGTGCCAGCTCACCCCGGCCTAGCGGGATCTCCTACAATGAGCAGTTCTTC. It codes for CASSPRPSGISYNEQFF.

The chain employs TRBV19 and TRBJ2-4; 7 nucleotides match TRBD1. Germline V CDR1 and CDR2: LNHDA, SQIVND (reference sequence). The V gene end was trimmed by 1 base and the J gene end by 3 bases; junction bases not matched to a gene: 0. This CDR3 contains 14 residues. The CDR3 bases are TGTGCCAGTAGTATAGGGACAGGCAAAAACATTCAGTACTTC. Amino acid sequence: CASSIGTGKNIQYF.

The rearrangement links TRBV23-1 to TRBJ2-7; 8 nucleotides match TRBD2. TRBV23-1 is given ORF status, its function remaining uncertain. V shed 6 bases, J shed 0 bases, and the junction held 7 bases outside the gene matches. The CDR3 has 15 residues. The DNA of the CDR3 is TGCGCCAGCAGCCATAAGCGGGGGAGCTCCTACGAGCAGTACTTC. Translation: CASSHKRGSSYEQYF.

The V and J genes are TRBV7-9 and TRBJ1-2, with 8 bases that match TRBD1. J lost 4 bases, V lost 1 base, and 2 bases had no gene match. Germline-derived CDR1 and CDR2 are SEHNR and FQNEAQ (reference sequence). CDR3 length: 14 amino acids. The CDR3 here is CASSLDTGGYGYTF. The CDR3 coding sequence is TGTGCCAGCAGCTTAGACACAGGGGGCTATGGCTACACCTTC.

This clone was found a few times. The chain links TRBV30 to TRBJ1-6, with a weak D call TRBD1 (5 bases). This CDR3 spans 13 amino acids. V was pared by 2 bases and J by 9 bases, with 11 bases between. Germline V gene sequence: CDR1 GTSNPN, CDR2 SVGIG (reference sequence). The CDR3 sequence: CAWSFQGGSPLHF. CDR3 DNA: TGTGCCTGGAGTTTCCAGGGAGGTTCACCCCTCCACTTT.

V gene TRBV6-4 combines with J gene TRBJ1-5; 9 nucleotides line up with TRBD1. The CDR3 covers 13 residues. The junction had 6 bases not matched to a gene; V was cut back by 4 bases and J by 11 bases. CDR1 and CDR2 from the germline V gene are MRHNA and SNTAGT. CDR3 amino acids: CASSAARDRAQHF. Here the CDR3 DNA reads TGTGCCAGCAGTGCCGCCCGGGACAGGGCCCAGCATTTT.

This chain links TRBV28 with TRBJ2-7; no clear D. Germline V gene data show CDR1 as MDHEN and CDR2 as SYDVKM. Trimming took off 3 bases at V and 3 bases at J, with 12 bases between the two ends. The CDR3 is 14 amino acids. The CDR3 DNA is TGTGCCAGCAGTTTTGCTGGCAGAAACTACGAGCAGTACTTC. It translates to CASSFAGRNYEQYF.

This clone was detected only once. This chain connects TRBV5-1 to TRBJ1-3, with D hard to call. The CDR3 covers 16 residues. V was cut by 5 bases and J by 0 bases, with 15 bases left in between. CDR1 SGHRS and CDR2 YFSETQ come from the germline V gene. CDR3 sequence: CASSREGTHSGNTIYF. The CDR3 DNA reads as TGCGCCAGCAGTCGGGAAGGCACCCACTCTGGAAACACCATATATTTT.

The rearrangement joins TRBV28 to TRBJ2-5, with a weak D call TRBD1 (5 bases). Between the trimmed V and J ends, which lost 5 bases and 3 bases, there was a span of 10 bases. The CDR3 sequence is 13 residues long. Germline lookup yields CDR1 MDHEN and CDR2 SYDVKM. CDR3 coding DNA: TGTGCCAGCAGTCTGGACACGGAAGAGACCCAGTACTTC. Translated: CASSLDTEETQYF. The full variable domain, completed using reference TRBV28 and TRBJ2-5, is DVKVTQSSRYLVKRTGEKVFLECVQDMDHENMFWYRQDPGLGLRLIYFSYDVKMKEKGDIPEGYSVSREKKERFSLILESASTNQTSMYLCASSLDTEETQYFGPGTRLLVL.

The rearrangement uses TRBV5-1 and TRBJ2-5; TRBD1 matches 9 bases. There are 14 residues in the CDR3. Germline V CDR1 and CDR2: SGHRS, YFSETQ. The V segment lost 1 base and the J segment 6 bases; nucleotides outside the gene matches: 4. The CDR3 DNA reads TGCGCCAGCAGCTTGCCGGGACAGGGTCAGACCCAGTACTTC. It is translated as CASSLPGQGQTQYF.

The chain recombines TRBV7-9 with TRBJ2-7; D is perhaps TRBD2 (5 bases). From germline, CDR1 is SEHNR and CDR2 FQNEAQ (reference sequence). The V end lost 6 bases, the J end lost 0 bases, and 12 bases lay between the germline ends. The CDR3 has 14 residues. CDR3 in amino acids: CASSQDFSSYEQYF. As DNA, the CDR3 is TGTGCCAGCAGTCAGGACTTTAGCTCCTACGAGCAGTACTTC.

The sample holds one count of this clone. V gene TRBV7-3 combines with J gene TRBJ1-3; no reliable D call. From germline, CDR1 is SGHTA and CDR2 FQGTGA. The V end was cut by 6 bases, the J end by 0 bases, with 6 bases between. The CDR3 is made up of 13 amino acids. The CDR3 DNA is TGTGCCAGCAGGTTGAGCTCTGGAAACACCATATATTTT. This sequence encodes CASRLSSGNTIYF.

J is TRBJ1-6 and V is TRBV27; D remains unclear. The CDR3 has 14 residues. The germline V gene encodes CDR1 MNHEY and CDR2 SMNVEV (reference sequence). The V and J ends lost 6 bases and 9 bases respectively, with 15 bases between them. CDR3 in amino acids: CASRPELWSSPLHF. The DNA of the CDR3 is TGTGCCAGCAGACCAGAACTATGGAGTTCACCCCTCCACTTT.

V and J are TRBV27 and TRBJ2-5; TRBD1 is a possible D gene (6 bases). Per germline, CDR1 MNHEY and CDR2 SMNVEV (reference sequence). The CDR3 spans 13 residues. Trimming removed 10 bases from V and 0 bases from J, with 12 bases in between. CDR3 sequence reads: CATGHSYQETQYF. CDR3 coding DNA: TGTGCCACGGGACACTCGTACCAAGAGACCCAGTACTTC.

The chain joins TRBV2 to TRBJ2-3; 7 bases are a match to TRBD1. This CDR3 has 14 amino acids. CDR1 is SNHLY, CDR2 FYNNEI, per germline. V shed 10 bases and J 1 base; nucleotides not matched to a gene: 8. The CDR3 DNA reads TGTGCCAACCAACAGGGGTCGGGCACAGATACGCAGTATTTT. Amino acids: CANQQGSGTDTQYF.

This chain joins TRBV2 and TRBJ2-7; 8 nucleotides line up with TRBD2. This CDR3 is 16 amino acids long. V was clipped by 6 bases and J by 0 bases; unmatched bases: 10. Germline CDR1 SNHLY, CDR2 FYNNEI. The CDR3: CASRWGVAGFSYEQYF. CDR3 DNA sequence: TGTGCCAGCAGATGGGGAGTAGCGGGGTTCTCCTACGAGCAGTACTTC.

The chain couples TRBV5-6 to TRBJ1-1; 8 bases agree with TRBD1. The germline V gene encodes CDR1 SGHDT and CDR2 YYEEEE. The CDR3 is 15 amino acids. The ends lost 4 bases at V and 0 bases at J; junction bases unmatched: 5. This chain's CDR3 is CASSTRQGMNTEAFF. The DNA of the CDR3 is TGTGCCAGCAGCACCCGACAGGGGATGAACACTGAAGCTTTCTTT. The whole variable domain, filled in from reference TRBV5-6 and TRBJ1-1, reads DAGVTQSPTHLIKTRGQQVTLRCSPKSGHDTVSWYQQALGQGPQFIFQYYEEEERQRGNFPDRFSGHQFPNYSSELNVNALLLGDSALYLCASSTRQGMNTEAFFGQGTRLTVV.